The 10 T cell receptor beta chains in this list originate from one sample, sequenced in a study of T cell repertoires in cytomegalovirus infection. TCRdb re-called the reads through MiXCR, storing one row per CDR3 protein. The sample holds 600,000 to 800,000 distinct CDR3 sequences; around 24% are singletons and the top ten take 6.5% to 10%. The specimen was CD8+ T cells from PBMCs. Receptor source: a human donor in good health (CMV status not recorded). Some clones in this sample may be carry-over from other donors' samples.

The chain uses TRBV29-1 and TRBJ2-3; 8 bases match TRBD1. V was clipped by 7 bases and J by 6 bases; unmatched bases: 9. Per the germline V gene, CDR1 is SQVTM and CDR2 is ANQGSEA. This CDR3 is built from 13 residues. CDR3 in DNA: TGCAGCGCGGAGGGACAGGCAGGGGATACGCAGTATTTT. It encodes CSAEGQAGDTQYF.

This clonotype came up many times. V usage is TRBV7-9 and J usage is TRBJ2-7, with D perhaps matching TRBD1 (6 bases). The CDR3 covers 14 residues. The V and J ends lost 5 bases and 2 bases respectively, with 13 bases between them. The germline CDR1 and CDR2 sequences are SEHNR and FQNEAQ (reference sequence). The CDR3 protein is CASSHRDNAYEQYV. The CDR3 bases are TGTGCCAGCAGCCACCGGGACAACGCCTACGAGCAGTACGTC.

In its sample, this clonotype was seen many times. The junction and the germline gene differ at one end; a read error may be behind it. V is TRBV4-1 and J is TRBJ2-2, with D unclear. CDR1 and CDR2 (germline): MGHRA, YSYEKL. This CDR3 is built from 14 residues. The CDR3 reads CASSLDRNTGELFF. Here the CDR3 DNA reads TGTGCCAGCAGCTTAGACCGTAACACCGGGGAGCTGTTTTTT.

To note about this clonotype: Just one base apart from a much larger clone, this may be a read error. The chain has TRBV7-8 and TRBJ2-7; 10 bases line up with TRBD1. CDR1 SGHVS and CDR2 FQNEAQ come from the germline V gene. The length of the CDR3 is 16 residues. The CDR3 bases are TGTGCCAGCAGCTTTCCGAGGACAGGGGGGACCTACGAGCGGTACTTC. Translating gives CASSFPRTGGTYERYF.

J is TRBJ2-7 and V is TRBV29-1; either TRBD1 or TRBD2 may fit D (5 bases each). This CDR3 is built from 11 residues. V gave up 0 bases and J gave up 13 bases, with 13 bases separating them. Looked up from germline, CDR1 is SQVTM and CDR2 is ANQGSEA. CDR3 loop: CSVEDQRGAYV. Written as DNA, the CDR3 is TGCAGCGTTGAAGATCAAAGGGGAGCATACGTC.

This clonotype was observed a handful of times. This chain joins TRBV20-1 and TRBJ2-1; the match to TRBD1 covers 7 bases. CDR1 is DFQATT, CDR2 SNEGSKA, per germline (reference sequence). The CDR3 is 16 residues long. V gave up 4 bases and J gave up 7 bases; unmatched junction bases: 16. The CDR3 nucleotides read TGCAGTGCTATATACACTACGGGACAGTTCTGGAATGAGCAGTTCTTC. Translation: CSAIYTTGQFWNEQFF.

V and J are TRBV10-3 and TRBJ1-2, with 7 bases matching TRBD1. Losses at the gene ends were 6 bases for V and 1 base for J; bases not matched to a gene: 2. There are 13 residues in the CDR3. CDR1 is ENHRY, CDR2 SYGVKD, per germline. CDR3 residues: CAIRDRSNYGYTF. CDR3 sequence (DNA): TGTGCCATCAGGGACAGGAGTAACTATGGCTACACCTTC.

The table lists this clonotype with a count of one. The V gene is TRBV28, the J gene TRBJ2-2; no clear D gene. Trimming removed 3 bases from V and 9 bases from J, with 11 bases in between. Germline V CDR1 and CDR2: MDHEN, SYDVKM. This CDR3 has 13 amino acids. This CDR3 reads CASSFRTARELFF. For the CDR3, the DNA is TGTGCCAGCAGTTTCCGGACCGCCAGGGAGCTGTTTTTT.

This clonotype was observed at least ten times. The chain is built from TRBV28 and TRBJ2-7; 8 bases are a match to TRBD2. With 6 bases clipped from V and 4 bases from J, the junction kept 11 bases outside the gene matches. Germline CDR1 is MDHEN and CDR2 is SYDVKM. The CDR3 runs 15 residues. Written as DNA, the CDR3 is TGTGCCAGCAGCCACTACAGGGCGGGAGGTTACGAGCAGTACGTC. This gives the protein CASSHYRAGGYEQYV.

Only a few counts were recorded for this clonotype. The gene calls are TRBV28 and TRBJ1-5, with TRBD1 matching 7 bases. The length of the CDR3 is 18 residues. With V trimmed by 0 bases and J by 5 bases, 13 bases remained unmatched. Germline CDR1 is MDHEN and CDR2 is SYDVKM. The CDR3 region has the DNA TGTGCCAGCAGTTTATGGAAGATGACGGACAGGAGCGATCAGCCCCAGCATTTT. As protein: CASSLWKMTDRSDQPQHF.